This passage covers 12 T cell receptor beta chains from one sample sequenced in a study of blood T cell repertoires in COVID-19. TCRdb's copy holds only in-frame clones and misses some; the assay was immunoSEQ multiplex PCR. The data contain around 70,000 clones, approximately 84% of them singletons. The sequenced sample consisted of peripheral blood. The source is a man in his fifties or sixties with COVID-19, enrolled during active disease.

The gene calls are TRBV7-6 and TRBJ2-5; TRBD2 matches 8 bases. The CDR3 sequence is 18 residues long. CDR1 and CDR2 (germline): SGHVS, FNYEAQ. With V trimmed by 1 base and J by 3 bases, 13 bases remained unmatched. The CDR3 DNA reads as TGTGCCAGCAGCTTAGAATTGGCTCCACGGGAGGGCAAAGAGACCCAGTACTTC. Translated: CASSLELAPREGKETQYF.

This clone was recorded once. The CDR3 loop reads CASEMGGFLNEQFF. The DNA of the CDR3 is TGTGCCAGCGAGATGGGGGGATTTTTAAATGAGCAGTTCTTC. The gene calls are TRBV28 and TRBJ2-1; TRBD2 might be the D (6 bases). Per the germline V gene, CDR1 is MDHEN and CDR2 is SYDVKM. Trimming stripped 8 bases from V and 7 bases from J, with 18 bases between. This CDR3 has 14 residues.

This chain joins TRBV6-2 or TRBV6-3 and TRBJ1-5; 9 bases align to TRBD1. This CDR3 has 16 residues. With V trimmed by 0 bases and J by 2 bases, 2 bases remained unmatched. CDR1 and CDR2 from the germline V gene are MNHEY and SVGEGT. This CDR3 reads CASSYSGTGRNQPQHF. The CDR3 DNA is TGTGCCAGCAGTTACTCCGGGACAGGGCGCAATCAGCCCCAGCATTTT.

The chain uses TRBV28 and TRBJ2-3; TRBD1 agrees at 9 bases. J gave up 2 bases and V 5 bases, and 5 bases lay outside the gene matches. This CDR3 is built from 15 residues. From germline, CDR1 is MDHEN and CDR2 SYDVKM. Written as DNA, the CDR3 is TGTGCCAGCAGTCCGCGGACAGGGGCCACAGATACGCAGTATTTT. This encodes CASSPRTGATDTQYF.

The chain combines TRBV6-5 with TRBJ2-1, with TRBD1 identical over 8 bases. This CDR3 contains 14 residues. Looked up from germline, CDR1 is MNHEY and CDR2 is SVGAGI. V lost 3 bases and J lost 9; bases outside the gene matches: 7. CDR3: CASSYRQGASEQFF. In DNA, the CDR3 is TGTGCCAGCAGTTATCGGCAGGGGGCTAGTGAGCAGTTCTTC.

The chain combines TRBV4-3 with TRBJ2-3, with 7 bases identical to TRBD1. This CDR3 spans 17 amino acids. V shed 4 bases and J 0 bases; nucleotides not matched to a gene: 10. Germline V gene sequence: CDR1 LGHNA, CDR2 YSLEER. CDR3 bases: TGCGCCAGCAGCCTATTCGTCGGACAGGCAAGCACAGATACGCAGTATTTT. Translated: CASSLFVGQASTDTQYF.

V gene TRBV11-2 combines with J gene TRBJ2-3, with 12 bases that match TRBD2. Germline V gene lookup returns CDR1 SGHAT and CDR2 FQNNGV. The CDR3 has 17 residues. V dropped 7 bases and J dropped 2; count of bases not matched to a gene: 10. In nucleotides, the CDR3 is TGTGCCAGCACTCCCCTTCTAGCGGGAGGGGACACAGATACGCAGTATTTT. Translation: CASTPLLAGGDTDTQYF.

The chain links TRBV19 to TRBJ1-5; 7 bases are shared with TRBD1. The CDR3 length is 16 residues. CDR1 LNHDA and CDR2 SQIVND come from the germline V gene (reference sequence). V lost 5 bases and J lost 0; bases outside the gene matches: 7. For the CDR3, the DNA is TGTGCCAGTAGTCCTGGACAGGCGGCTAGCAATCAGCCCCAGCATTTT. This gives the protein CASSPGQAASNQPQHF.

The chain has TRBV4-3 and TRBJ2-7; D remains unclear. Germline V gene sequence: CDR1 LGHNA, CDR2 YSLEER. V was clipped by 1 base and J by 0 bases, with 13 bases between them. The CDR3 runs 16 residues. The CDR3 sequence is CASSQGVALSSYEQYF. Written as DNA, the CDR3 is TGCGCCAGCAGCCAAGGTGTAGCTTTGAGCTCCTACGAGCAGTACTTC.

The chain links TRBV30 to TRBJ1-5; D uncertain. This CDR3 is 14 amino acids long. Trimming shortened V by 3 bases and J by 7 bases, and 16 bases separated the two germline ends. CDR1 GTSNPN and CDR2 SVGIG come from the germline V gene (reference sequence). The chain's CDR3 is CAWSQSQPEQPQHF. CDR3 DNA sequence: TGTGCCTGGAGCCAGTCCCAACCTGAACAGCCCCAGCATTTT.

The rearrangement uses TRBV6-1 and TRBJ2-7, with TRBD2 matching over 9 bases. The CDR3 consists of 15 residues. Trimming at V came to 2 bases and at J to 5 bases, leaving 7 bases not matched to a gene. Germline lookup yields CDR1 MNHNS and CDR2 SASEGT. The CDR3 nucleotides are TGTGCCAGCAGTGAACGGGCGGGAGGGCCCGACGAGCAGTACTTC. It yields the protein CASSERAGGPDEQYF.

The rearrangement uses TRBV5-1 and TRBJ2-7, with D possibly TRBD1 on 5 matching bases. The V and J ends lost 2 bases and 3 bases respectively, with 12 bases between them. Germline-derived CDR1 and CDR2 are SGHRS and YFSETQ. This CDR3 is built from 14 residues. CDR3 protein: CASSFSAGIYEQYF. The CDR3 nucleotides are TGCGCCAGCAGCTTCTCGGCAGGGATCTACGAGCAGTACTTC.